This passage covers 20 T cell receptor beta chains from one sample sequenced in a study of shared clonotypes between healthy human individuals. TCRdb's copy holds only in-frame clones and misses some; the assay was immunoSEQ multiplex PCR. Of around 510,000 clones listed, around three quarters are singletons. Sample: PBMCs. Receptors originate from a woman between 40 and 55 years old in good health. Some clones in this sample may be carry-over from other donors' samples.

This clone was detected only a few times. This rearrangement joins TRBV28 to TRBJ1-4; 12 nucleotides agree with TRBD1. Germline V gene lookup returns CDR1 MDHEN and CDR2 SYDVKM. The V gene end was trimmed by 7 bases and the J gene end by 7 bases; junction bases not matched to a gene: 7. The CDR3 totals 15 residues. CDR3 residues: CASNPGQGAGEKLFF. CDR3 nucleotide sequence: TGTGCCAGCAACCCGGGACAGGGGGCGGGTGAAAAACTGTTTTTT.

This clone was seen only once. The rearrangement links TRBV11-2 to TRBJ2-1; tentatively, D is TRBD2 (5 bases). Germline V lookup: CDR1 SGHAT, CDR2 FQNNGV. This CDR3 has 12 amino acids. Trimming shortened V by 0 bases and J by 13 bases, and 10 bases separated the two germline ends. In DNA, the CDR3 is TGTGCCAGCAGCTTAGATAGGGAGATCCAGTTCTTC. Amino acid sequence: CASSLDREIQFF.

In DNA, the CDR3 is TGCGCCAGCACACAGGGGGTTTTGAACACTGAAGCTTTCTTT. Amino acid sequence: CASTQGVLNTEAFF. The chain is built from TRBV5-1 and TRBJ1-1, with 8 bases identical to TRBD1. V lost 6 bases to trimming and J lost 0 bases; unmatched junction nucleotides: 4. The CDR3 has 14 amino acids. Looked up from germline, CDR1 is SGHRS and CDR2 is YFSETQ.

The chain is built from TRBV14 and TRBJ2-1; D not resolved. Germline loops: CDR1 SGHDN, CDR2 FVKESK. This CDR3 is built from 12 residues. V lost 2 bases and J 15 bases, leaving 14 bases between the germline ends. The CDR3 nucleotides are TGTGCCAGCAGCCAACAGTTAGGTCCTCGGTTCTTC. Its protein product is CASSQQLGPRFF.

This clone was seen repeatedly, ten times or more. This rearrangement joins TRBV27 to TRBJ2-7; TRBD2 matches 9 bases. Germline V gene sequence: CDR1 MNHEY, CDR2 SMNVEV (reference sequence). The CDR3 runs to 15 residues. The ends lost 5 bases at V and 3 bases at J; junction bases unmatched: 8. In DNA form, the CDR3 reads TGTGCCAGCAGTATTAGCGGGAGAGTTTTCTACGAGCAGTACTTC. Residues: CASSISGRVFYEQYF.

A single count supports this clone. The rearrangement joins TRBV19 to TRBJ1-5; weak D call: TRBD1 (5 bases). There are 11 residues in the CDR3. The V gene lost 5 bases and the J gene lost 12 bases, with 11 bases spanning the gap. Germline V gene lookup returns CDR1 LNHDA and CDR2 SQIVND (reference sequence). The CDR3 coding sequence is TGTGCCAGTAGTGCAGGGATTCTCCAGCATTTT. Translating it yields CASSAGILQHF.

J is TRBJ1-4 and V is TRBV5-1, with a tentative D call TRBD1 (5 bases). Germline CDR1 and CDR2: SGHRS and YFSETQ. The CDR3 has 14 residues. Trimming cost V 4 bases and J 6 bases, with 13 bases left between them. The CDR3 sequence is CASSTVGTDEKLFF. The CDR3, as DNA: TGCGCCAGCAGCACCGTAGGGACGGATGAAAAACTGTTTTTT.

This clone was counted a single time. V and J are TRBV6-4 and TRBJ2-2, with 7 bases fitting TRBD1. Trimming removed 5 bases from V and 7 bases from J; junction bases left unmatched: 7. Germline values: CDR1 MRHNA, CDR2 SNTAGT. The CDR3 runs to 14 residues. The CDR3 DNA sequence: TGTGCCAGCAGTAAAGAACAGGGGCGCGGGGAGCTGTTTTTT. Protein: CASSKEQGRGELFF.

The CDR3 loop reads CASSEAGTQQETQYF. CDR3 in DNA: TGTGCCAGCAGTGAGGCCGGGACTCAGCAAGAGACCCAGTACTTC. V and J are TRBV25-1 and TRBJ2-5, with D perhaps TRBD2 (6 bases). V lost 3 bases and J lost 2, with 13 bases in between. CDR3 length equals 15 residues. Germline V gene data show CDR1 as MGHDK and CDR2 as SYGVNS.

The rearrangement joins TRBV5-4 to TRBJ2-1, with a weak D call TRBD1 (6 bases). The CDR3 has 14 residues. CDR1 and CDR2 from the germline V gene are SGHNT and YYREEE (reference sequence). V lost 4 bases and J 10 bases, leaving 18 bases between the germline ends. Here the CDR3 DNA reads TGTGCCAGCAGCCCCGCGCAGGGGTTATGGGAGCAGTTCTTC. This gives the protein CASSPAQGLWEQFF.

CDR3 sequence: CASSTRGQNTIYF. In nucleotides, the CDR3 is TGTGCCAGCAGCACCAGGGGGCAAAACACCATATATTTT. V usage is TRBV5-5 and J usage is TRBJ1-3, with 8 positions matching TRBD1. The CDR3 has 13 amino acids. Per germline, CDR1 SGHKS and CDR2 YYEKEE (reference sequence). J gave up 6 bases and V 4 bases, and 3 bases lay outside the gene matches.

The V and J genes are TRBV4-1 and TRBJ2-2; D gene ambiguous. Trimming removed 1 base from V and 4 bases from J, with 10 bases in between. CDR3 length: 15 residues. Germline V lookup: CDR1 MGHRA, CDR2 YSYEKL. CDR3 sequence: CASSQVVSLTGELFF. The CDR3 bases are TGCGCCAGCAGCCAAGTAGTCTCCCTCACCGGGGAGCTGTTTTTT.

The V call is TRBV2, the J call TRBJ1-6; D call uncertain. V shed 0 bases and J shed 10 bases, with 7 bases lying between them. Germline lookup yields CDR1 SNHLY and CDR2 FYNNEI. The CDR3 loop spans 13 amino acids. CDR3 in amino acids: CASSEASGSPLHF. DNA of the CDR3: TGTGCCAGCAGTGAAGCGTCAGGCTCACCCCTCCACTTT.

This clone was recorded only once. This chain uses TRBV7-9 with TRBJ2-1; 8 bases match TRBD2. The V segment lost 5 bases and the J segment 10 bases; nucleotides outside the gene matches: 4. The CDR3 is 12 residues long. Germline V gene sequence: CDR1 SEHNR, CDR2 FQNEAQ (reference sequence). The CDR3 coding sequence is TGTGCCAGCAGCCGGACTAGCAGCGAGCAGTTCTTC. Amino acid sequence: CASSRTSSEQFF.

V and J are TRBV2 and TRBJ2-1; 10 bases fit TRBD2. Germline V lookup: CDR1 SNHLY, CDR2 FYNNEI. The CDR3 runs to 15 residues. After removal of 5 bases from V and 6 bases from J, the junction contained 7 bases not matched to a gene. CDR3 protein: CASSRTSGAPNEQFF. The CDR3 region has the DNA TGTGCCAGCAGTCGGACTAGCGGCGCCCCCAATGAGCAGTTCTTC. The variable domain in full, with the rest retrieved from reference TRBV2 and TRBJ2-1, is EPEVTQTPSHQVTQMGQEVILRCVPISNHLYFYWYRQILGQKVEFLVSFYNNEISEKSEIFDDQFSVERPDGSNFTLKIRSTKLEDSAMYFCASSRTSGAPNEQFFGPGTRLTVL.

CDR3 DNA: TGTGCCAGCAAGGATGAGGCCCTCTATGGCTACACCTTC. Protein product: CASKDEALYGYTF. V gene TRBV5-4 combines with J gene TRBJ1-2; unclear D gene. The CDR3 has 13 residues. Germline V CDR1 and CDR2: SGHNT, YYREEE (reference sequence). Between the trimmed V and J ends, which lost 6 bases and 4 bases, there was a span of 13 bases.

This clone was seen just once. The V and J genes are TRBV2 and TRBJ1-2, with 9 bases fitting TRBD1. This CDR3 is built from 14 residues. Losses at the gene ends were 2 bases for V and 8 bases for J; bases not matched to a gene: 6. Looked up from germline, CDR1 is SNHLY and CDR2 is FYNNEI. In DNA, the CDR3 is TGTGCCAGCAGTGAATTGGGACAGGGAGACGGCTACACCTTC. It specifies CASSELGQGDGYTF. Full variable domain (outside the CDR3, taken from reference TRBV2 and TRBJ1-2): EPEVTQTPSHQVTQMGQEVILRCVPISNHLYFYWYRQILGQKVEFLVSFYNNEISEKSEIFDDQFSVERPDGSNFTLKIRSTKLEDSAMYFCASSELGQGDGYTFGSGTRLTVV.

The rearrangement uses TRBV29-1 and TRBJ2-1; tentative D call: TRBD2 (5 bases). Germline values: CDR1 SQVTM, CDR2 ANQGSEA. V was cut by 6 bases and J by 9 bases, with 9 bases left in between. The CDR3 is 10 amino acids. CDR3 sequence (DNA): TGCAGCGTCCAGAGGGCTGAGCAGTTCTTC. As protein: CSVQRAEQFF.

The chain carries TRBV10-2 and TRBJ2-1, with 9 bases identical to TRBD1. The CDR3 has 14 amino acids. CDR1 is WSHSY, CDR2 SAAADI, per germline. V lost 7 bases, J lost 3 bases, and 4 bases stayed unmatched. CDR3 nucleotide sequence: TGCGCCAGCACTCCGGGACAGGGCTACAATGAGCAGTTCTTC. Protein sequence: CASTPGQGYNEQFF.

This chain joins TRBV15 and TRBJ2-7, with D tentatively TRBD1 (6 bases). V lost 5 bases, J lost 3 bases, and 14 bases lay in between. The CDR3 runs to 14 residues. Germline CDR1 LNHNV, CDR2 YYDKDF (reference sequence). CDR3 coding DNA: TGTGCCACCAGCTTGGAGACAGGAGGCTACGAGCAGTACTTC. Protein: CATSLETGGYEQYF.